Shown below are 21 T cell receptor beta chains from a single sample sequenced in a study of cytomegalovirus exposure and HLA in healthy donors. PCR primers comprised 60 Vbeta and 13 Jbeta primers. Some clones are missing from TCRdb's copy, which holds only in-frame ones; the method was immunoSEQ multiplex PCR. The table includes under 250,000 clones, 78% detected once. Source material: PBMCs. The receptors were gathered from a boy younger than 18 in good health and CMV-seronegative.

The CDR3 nucleotides are TGCGCCAGCAGCCTGGGACAGGACTATAATTCACCCCTCCACTTT. It yields the protein CASSLGQDYNSPLHF. The chain joins TRBV5-1 to TRBJ1-6; 8 nucleotides agree with TRBD1. CDR1 is SGHRS and CDR2 is YFSETQ in the germline V gene. The CDR3 is made up of 15 amino acids. With V trimmed by 4 bases and J by 3 bases, 3 bases remained unmatched.

The gene calls are TRBV7-8 and TRBJ2-3; a weak D match, TRBD2 (6 bases). Trimming pared 4 bases from V and 1 base from J, leaving 9 bases between. Germline CDR1 SGHVS, CDR2 FQNEAQ. The CDR3 totals 14 residues. The CDR3 region is CASSSVAGTDTQYF. CDR3 nucleotide sequence: TGTGCCAGCAGCTCTGTAGCGGGCACAGATACGCAGTATTTT.

This rearrangement joins TRBV15 to TRBJ2-5; TRBD1 aligns across 7 bases. Unmatched junction bases numbered 9, after V lost 0 bases and J lost 5 bases. There are 16 residues in the CDR3. CDR1 is LNHNV, CDR2 YYDKDF, per germline (reference sequence). CDR3 residues: CATSRDGQGVVETQYF. The CDR3 DNA reads as TGTGCCACCAGCAGAGATGGGCAGGGGGTCGTGGAGACCCAGTACTTC.

The CDR3 bases are TGCGCCAGCAGAGAGACAGGACGGAACACCGGGGAGCTGTTTTTT. It specifies CASRETGRNTGELFF. The chain couples TRBV5-1 to TRBJ2-2; the D gene is possibly TRBD1 (6 bases). Germline CDR1 is SGHRS and CDR2 is YFSETQ. Trimming cost V 5 bases and J 1 base, with 12 bases left between them. The CDR3 is 15 residues long.

The chain is built from TRBV2 and TRBJ1-2; 7 bases match TRBD1. Germline V gives CDR1 SNHLY, CDR2 FYNNEI. CDR3 length equals 12 residues. The V segment lost 3 bases and the J segment 5 bases; nucleotides outside the gene matches: 0. The chain's CDR3 is CASSEGQYGYTF. DNA for the CDR3: TGTGCCAGCAGTGAGGGACAGTATGGCTACACCTTC.

The chain employs TRBV2 and TRBJ1-3, with a tentative D call TRBD1 (5 bases). The germline gives CDR1 SNHLY, CDR2 FYNNEI. The CDR3 has 15 amino acids. V gave up 2 bases and J gave up 6 bases, with 14 bases separating them. The CDR3 reads CASSERRGLSNTIYF. DNA of the CDR3: TGTGCCAGCAGTGAAAGGAGGGGACTCTCAAACACCATATATTTT.

This clone showed up just a few times. The chain is built from TRBV5-1 and TRBJ2-7, with TRBD2 matching over 10 bases. The CDR3 is 17 amino acids. V shed 1 base, J shed 2 bases, and the junction held 9 bases outside the gene matches. CDR1 is SGHRS and CDR2 is YFSETQ in the germline V gene. CDR3 in amino acids: CASSLTLAGASPYEQYF. In DNA, the CDR3 is TGCGCCAGCAGCTTGACGCTAGCGGGAGCCTCTCCCTACGAGCAGTACTTC.

Points on this clone: Compared with germline, one end of the junction differs, possibly owing to a read error. The identical CDR3 is also encoded by other nucleotide sequences in the sample. The chain uses TRBV2 and TRBJ1-1; 7 bases map to TRBD1. The CDR3 loop spans 13 amino acids. The germline V gene encodes CDR1 SNHLY and CDR2 FYNNEI. The CDR3 DNA follows: TGTGCCAGCAGGGACAGGAAAAACACCGAAGCTTTCTTT. Its protein product is CASRDRKNTEAFF.

The chain has TRBV5-5 and TRBJ1-2; 9 positions match TRBD1. There are 16 residues in the CDR3. V dropped 2 bases and J dropped 1; count of bases not matched to a gene: 6. In germline, CDR1 is SGHKS, CDR2 YYEKEE (reference sequence). This CDR3 is CASSLRTGAFNYGYTF. CDR3 in DNA: TGTGCCAGCAGCTTACGGACAGGGGCGTTTAACTATGGCTACACCTTC.

Concerning this clone: A junction end diverges from the germline sequence, so it may reflect a read error. Other DNA sequences of this sample code for an identical CDR3. The rearrangement uses TRBV5-6 and TRBJ2-2; D call uncertain. Germline V gene lookup returns CDR1 SGHDT and CDR2 YYEEEE. The CDR3 contains 13 residues. The CDR3 loop reads CASSPLDTGELFF. The DNA of the CDR3 is TGTGCTAGCAGCCCACTCGACACCGGGGAGCTGTTTTTT. Using reference TRBV5-6 and TRBJ2-2 for the parts outside the CDR3, the full variable domain is DAGVTQSPTHLIKTRGQQVTLRCSPKSGHDTVSWYQQALGQGPQFIFQYYEEEERQRGNFPDRFSGHQFPNYSSELNVNALLLGDSALYLCASSPLDTGELFFGEGSRLTVL.

Turning to this clone: Other DNA sequences in this sample translate to the same CDR3. This chain joins TRBV5-4 and TRBJ2-5, with D possibly TRBD1 on 6 matching bases. There are 15 residues in the CDR3. With 1 base removed from V and 1 base from J, the gap between germline ends came to 11 bases. Germline V CDR1 and CDR2: SGHNT, YYREEE (reference sequence). CDR3 loop: CASSLPQGFQETQYF. The CDR3 nucleotides read TGTGCCAGCAGCTTGCCACAGGGTTTCCAAGAGACCCAGTACTTC.

This clone was detected a few times. This chain joins TRBV20-1 and TRBJ1-3; D uncertain. The CDR3 runs to 11 residues. Germline assignment: CDR1 DFQATT and CDR2 SNEGSKA (reference sequence). The V end lost 5 bases, the J end lost 4 bases, and 6 bases lay between the germline ends. CDR3 bases: TGCAGTGCTGAGCGGGGAAACACCATATATTTT. It encodes CSAERGNTIYF.

The V call is TRBV4-1, the J call TRBJ2-2; 8 nucleotides align to TRBD2. The CDR3 has 16 amino acids. V was pared by 6 bases and J by 2 bases, with 8 bases of the junction left unmatched. Germline-derived CDR1 and CDR2 are MGHRA and YSYEKL. The CDR3 region has the DNA TGCGCCAGCAGACACAGCGGGAGATCTAACACCGGGGAGCTGTTTTTT. This gives the protein CASRHSGRSNTGELFF.

This clone was detected once. This chain uses TRBV2 with TRBJ2-5; D may be TRBD1 (5 bases). The germline gives CDR1 SNHLY, CDR2 FYNNEI. V was shortened by 2 bases and J by 5 bases, with 9 bases between the two germline ends. This CDR3 is built from 13 residues. CDR3: CASSEQGRETQYF. CDR3 DNA sequence: TGTGCCAGCAGTGAACAGGGCCGGGAGACCCAGTACTTC. The whole variable domain, remainder taken from reference TRBV2 and TRBJ2-5, is EPEVTQTPSHQVTQMGQEVILRCVPISNHLYFYWYRQILGQKVEFLVSFYNNEISEKSEIFDDQFSVERPDGSNFTLKIRSTKLEDSAMYFCASSEQGRETQYFGPGTRLLVL.

The chain joins TRBV19 to TRBJ2-2; a weak D match, TRBD2 (6 bases). The germline CDR1 and CDR2 sequences are LNHDA and SQIVND (reference sequence). The CDR3 totals 16 residues. The V and J ends lost 1 base and 8 bases respectively, with 17 bases between them. CDR3 sequence reads: CASSIGFAGYSGELFF. CDR3 DNA: TGTGCCAGTAGTATAGGATTTGCGGGATATTCAGGGGAGCTGTTTTTT.

A few counts support this clone. The chain carries TRBV11-3 and TRBJ1-2; 8 nucleotides match TRBD1. CDR1 and CDR2 (germline): SGHNT, YENEEA. Trimming at V came to 4 bases and at J to 3 bases, leaving 4 bases not matched to a gene. This CDR3 region has 14 residues. The CDR3 bases are TGTGCCAGCAGCTCCGGGACAGGCCACTATGGCTACACCTTC. Its translation is CASSSGTGHYGYTF.

This clone has a handful of counts. V gene TRBV5-1 combines with J gene TRBJ2-3; TRBD2 matches 8 bases. Trimming removed 2 bases from V and 8 bases from J; junction bases left unmatched: 7. From germline, CDR1 is SGHRS and CDR2 YFSETQ. The CDR3 spans 14 residues. The CDR3 loop is CASSFGRATFTQYF. DNA for the CDR3: TGCGCCAGCAGCTTCGGGAGGGCCACCTTTACGCAGTATTTT.

The J gene is TRBJ2-7, the V gene TRBV11-3; TRBD1 is a possible D gene (6 bases). V was clipped by 1 base and J by 4 bases, with 11 bases between them. The CDR3 loop spans 14 amino acids. The germline CDR1 and CDR2 sequences are SGHNT and YENEEA. The DNA for the CDR3 is TGTGCCAGCAGCTTAGGTCCACAGGGATACGAGCAGTACTTC. Protein: CASSLGPQGYEQYF.

The rearrangement joins TRBV5-1 to TRBJ1-2; 8 bases agree with TRBD1. Germline-derived CDR1 and CDR2 are SGHRS and YFSETQ. This CDR3 comprises 13 residues. V lost 2 bases and J lost 8; bases outside the gene matches: 5. The CDR3 bases are TGCGCCAGCAGCTTTACAGGGGGGATCGGCTACACCTTC. This encodes CASSFTGGIGYTF.

The chain employs TRBV7-8 and TRBJ2-7; D is perhaps TRBD1 (7 bases). Deletions cut 0 bases from V and 0 bases from J, with 12 bases between. Germline-derived CDR1 and CDR2 are SGHVS and FQNEAQ. CDR3 length equals 16 residues. DNA of the CDR3: TGTGCCAGCAGCTTAGCGGAGGGGGCTATCTCCTACGAGCAGTACTTC. Amino acid sequence: CASSLAEGAISYEQYF. The full variable domain, rest sourced from reference TRBV7-8 and TRBJ2-7, is GAGVSQSPRYKVAKRGQDVALRCDPISGHVSLFWYQQALGQGPEFLTYFQNEAQLDKSGLPSDRFFAERPEGSVSTLKIQRTQQEDSAVYLCASSLAEGAISYEQYFGPGTRLTVT.

The chain has TRBV29-1 and TRBJ2-6; 9 bases map to TRBD2. Trimming at V came to 6 bases and at J to 7 bases, leaving 10 bases not matched to a gene. CDR1 and CDR2 from the germline V gene are SQVTM and ANQGSEA. The CDR3 covers 15 residues. CDR3 amino acids: CSVKGGGAQANVLTF. The CDR3 bases are TGCAGCGTGAAGGGCGGGGGGGCGCAAGCCAACGTCCTGACTTTC.